The 27 T cell receptor beta chains below all came from one sample that was sequenced in a study of T cell responses to AZD1222 COVID-19 vaccine. The method was immunoSEQ multiplex PCR; TCRdb's version includes in-frame clones alone and lacks a portion of them. The sample contains around 250,000 clones, just over 90% of which appear only once. Sample: peripheral blood, taken on day 0 of AZD1222 vaccination. The receptors here all came from an adult in good health.

The V gene is TRBV29-1, the J gene TRBJ1-1; D unclear. The ends were cut back, 5 bases at V and 3 bases at J, with 16 bases in the middle. This CDR3 spans 14 amino acids. CDR1 and CDR2 (germline): SQVTM, ANQGSEA. CDR3 coding DNA: TGCAGCGTTACGGGCCTGAGCGCGGACACTGAAGCTTTCTTT. It codes for CSVTGLSADTEAFF. The variable domain in full, completed from reference TRBV29-1 and TRBJ1-1, reads SAVISQKPSRDICQRGTSLTIQCQVDSQVTMMFWYRQQPGQSLTLIATANQGSEATYESGFVIDKFPISRPNLTFSTLTVSNMSPEDSSIYLCSVTGLSADTEAFFGQGTRLTVV.

The CDR3, as DNA: TGCGCCAGCGGTAGCGGGGGGGTCTCCTACGAGCAGTACTTC. Translated: CASGSGGVSYEQYF. V is TRBV5-1 and J is TRBJ2-7, with 11 bases lining up with TRBD2. J lost 0 bases, V lost 7 bases, and 3 bases had no gene match. Germline assignment: CDR1 SGHRS and CDR2 YFSETQ. The CDR3 loop spans 14 amino acids.

The chain is built from TRBV2 and TRBJ1-2, with 8 bases identical to TRBD1. CDR3 length equals 13 residues. Per germline, CDR1 SNHLY and CDR2 FYNNEI. CDR3 amino acids: CAQGAEANYGYTF. Here the CDR3 DNA reads TGTGCTCAGGGGGCTGAGGCTAACTATGGCTACACCTTC.

This chain links TRBV4-1 with TRBJ2-1; maybe TRBD2 (6 bases). The germline gives CDR1 MGHRA, CDR2 YSYEKL. Trimming pared 2 bases from V and 6 bases from J, leaving 8 bases between. The CDR3 length is 13 residues. For the CDR3, the DNA is TGCGCCAGCAGCCAACCCGGGAGCAATGAGCAGTTCTTC. Translation gives CASSQPGSNEQFF.

The gene calls are TRBV27 and TRBJ1-2; 8 nucleotides agree with TRBD1. After removal of 3 bases from V and 4 bases from J, the junction contained 7 bases not matched to a gene. Germline lookup yields CDR1 MNHEY and CDR2 SMNVEV (reference sequence). The CDR3 is 15 amino acids. For the CDR3, the DNA is TGTGCCAGCAGTTTGGGCAGGGGGCTGGGCTATGGCTACACCTTC. Protein sequence: CASSLGRGLGYGYTF.

CDR3 protein: CASSLGPGEPQHF. As DNA, the CDR3 is TGCGCCAGCAGCTTAGGGCCGGGGGAGCCCCAGCATTTT. This chain links TRBV5-1 with TRBJ1-5; maybe TRBD1 (5 bases). There are 13 residues in the CDR3. Germline CDR1 reads SGHRS; CDR2 reads YFSETQ. Trimming left V 2 bases short and J 8 bases short, with 11 bases between.

The CDR3 region is CASSLALRDNLGNTIYF. CDR3 in DNA: TGTGCCAGCAGCTTAGCGCTTAGGGACAACCTTGGAAACACCATATATTTT. V usage is TRBV7-9 and J usage is TRBJ1-3, with D maybe TRBD1 (6 bases). Trimming cost V 0 bases and J 3 bases, with 15 bases left between them. From germline, CDR1 is SEHNR and CDR2 FQNEAQ (reference sequence). The CDR3 is 17 amino acids.

V and J are TRBV21-1 and TRBJ2-5; the D call of TRBD2 is as the table states it, not checked on the DNA. TRBV21-1 is designated a pseudogene. The CDR3 has 16 amino acids. Here the CDR3 reads CASSKVGLAGKETQYF. The CDR3 nucleotides read TGTGCCAGCAGCAAAGTTGGACTAGCGGGAAAAGAGACCCAGTACTTC.

This chain connects TRBV28 to TRBJ1-2; D not certain. The V end lost 4 bases, the J end lost 5 bases, and 8 bases lay between the germline ends. CDR3 length: 12 amino acids. The germline gives CDR1 MDHEN, CDR2 SYDVKM. The CDR3 DNA reads TGTGCCAGCAGTTCCCCGATTTATGGCTACACCTTC. Translating it yields CASSSPIYGYTF.

This clone showed up just a few times. The chain uses TRBV9 and TRBJ2-7, with 7 bases identical to TRBD2. J gave up 2 bases and V 0 bases, and 5 bases lay outside the gene matches. CDR1 SGDLS and CDR2 YYNGEE come from the germline V gene. The CDR3 is 15 amino acids. The CDR3 sequence: CASSVAPTSPYEQYF. As DNA, the CDR3 is TGTGCCAGCAGCGTAGCACCGACTAGCCCCTACGAGCAGTACTTC.

J is TRBJ1-5 and V is TRBV19; 9 bases align to TRBD1. Per the germline V gene, CDR1 is LNHDA and CDR2 is SQIVND (reference sequence). CDR3 size: 16 residues. J gave up 5 bases and V 5 bases, and 10 bases lay outside the gene matches. CDR3: CASSSGTGLGDQPQHF. The CDR3 DNA is TGTGCCAGTAGTTCCGGGACAGGGTTGGGCGATCAGCCCCAGCATTTT.

The chain combines TRBV7-2 with TRBJ1-4; no reliable D call. Trimming took off 1 base at V and 4 bases at J, with 7 bases between the two ends. Per the germline V gene, CDR1 is SGHTA and CDR2 is FQGNSA. CDR3 length equals 14 residues. The CDR3 region has the DNA TGTGCCAGCAGCTTAGAGGGAAATAATGAAAAACTGTTTTTT. Its protein product is CASSLEGNNEKLFF.

For the CDR3, the DNA is TGTGCCACCAGTGATCCTGCGGGCAGTAACAAAGATACGCAGTATTTT. It encodes CATSDPAGSNKDTQYF. This chain joins TRBV24-1 and TRBJ2-3; a weak D match, TRBD2 (5 bases). Germline assignment: CDR1 KGHDR and CDR2 SFDVKD. Trimming removed 3 bases from V and 5 bases from J, with 17 bases in between. The CDR3 length is 16 residues.

The V gene is TRBV5-6, the J gene TRBJ1-1; D not resolved. Trimming left V 5 bases short and J 1 base short, with 9 bases between. Per germline, CDR1 SGHDT and CDR2 YYEEEE. This CDR3 has 13 amino acids. The CDR3 DNA reads as TGTGCCAGCAGTTCGAAGCCGAACACTGAAGCTTTCTTT. Protein sequence: CASSSKPNTEAFF.

The chain employs TRBV19 and TRBJ1-5, with 9 nucleotides matching TRBD1. Germline V gives CDR1 LNHDA, CDR2 SQIVND (reference sequence). Germline trimming cut 6 bases from V and 4 bases from J; bases unmatched to any gene: 7. The CDR3 loop spans 15 amino acids. The CDR3: CASSPTGTGNQPQHF. The CDR3 region has the DNA TGTGCCAGTAGCCCAACCGGGACAGGGAATCAGCCCCAGCATTTT.

This sequence joins TRBV7-2 and TRBJ2-7; TRBD2 agrees at 13 bases. The CDR3 length is 17 residues. Germline CDR1 reads SGHTA; CDR2 reads FQGNSA. V was pared by 1 base and J by 4 bases, with 7 bases of the junction left unmatched. CDR3 region: CASSLEHPLAGGYEQYF. The CDR3 coding sequence is TGTGCCAGCAGCTTAGAGCATCCACTAGCGGGAGGGTACGAGCAGTACTTC. The variable domain in full, with the rest retrieved from reference TRBV7-2 and TRBJ2-7, is GAGVSQSPSNKVTEKGKDVELRCDPISGHTALYWYRQSLGQGLEFLIYFQGNSAPDKSGLPSDRFSAERTGGSVSTLTIQRTQQEDSAVYLCASSLEHPLAGGYEQYFGPGTRLTVT.

This clone has a single count. The chain uses TRBV6-1 and TRBJ2-7; D call uncertain. The CDR3 runs to 12 residues. The germline gives CDR1 MNHNS, CDR2 SASEGT. Trimming took 5 bases from V and 2 from J, leaving 7 bases between them. CDR3 DNA: TGTGCCAGCAGTCCTCAACCCTACGAGCAGTACTTC. Its protein product is CASSPQPYEQYF.

The chain has TRBV2 and TRBJ2-7; D may be TRBD2 (5 bases). The CDR3 runs to 13 residues. V was pared by 5 bases and J by 3 bases, with 11 bases between. Germline assignment: CDR1 SNHLY and CDR2 FYNNEI. The CDR3 nucleotides are TGTGCCAGCAGTCCCGGGAATCGCTACGAGCAGTACTTC. Amino acid sequence: CASSPGNRYEQYF.

V usage is TRBV19 and J usage is TRBJ1-3, with D unresolved. With 5 bases removed from V and 2 bases from J, the gap between germline ends came to 10 bases. CDR1 and CDR2 (germline): LNHDA, SQIVND (reference sequence). CDR3 length equals 14 residues. CDR3 in amino acids: CASSSFRTGNTIYF. The CDR3 region has the DNA TGTGCCAGTAGTTCCTTCCGTACTGGAAACACCATATATTTT.

V gene TRBV6-5 combines with J gene TRBJ2-2; D is possibly TRBD2 (5 bases). Germline assignment: CDR1 MNHEY and CDR2 SVGAGI. Trimming stripped 0 bases from V and 8 bases from J, with 10 bases between. The CDR3 runs to 14 residues. This chain's CDR3 is CASSYSLRGGELFF. The CDR3, as DNA: TGTGCCAGCAGTTACTCGTTACGGGGTGGGGAGCTGTTTTTT.

This chain links TRBV6-5 with TRBJ2-1; D remains ambiguous. This CDR3 contains 11 residues. The V gene's germline CDR1 is MNHEY and CDR2 SVGAGI. Trimming removed 5 bases at V and 4 bases at J, with 3 bases between. The CDR3 DNA is TGTGCCAGCAGTCGTTACAATGAGCAGTTCTTC. Its protein is CASSRYNEQFF.

The chain carries TRBV19 and TRBJ2-2; the match to TRBD1 covers 7 bases. Trimming removed 4 bases from V and 0 bases from J; junction bases left unmatched: 2. This CDR3 contains 15 residues. The germline gives CDR1 LNHDA, CDR2 SQIVND (reference sequence). The CDR3 nucleotides are TGTGCCAGTAGTAGAGACAGGGCGAACACCGGGGAGCTGTTTTTT. As protein: CASSRDRANTGELFF.

This rearrangement joins TRBV9 to TRBJ2-7, with D perhaps TRBD2 (5 bases). Germline V gene data show CDR1 as SGDLS and CDR2 as YYNGEE. The CDR3 sequence is 12 residues long. V lost 2 bases and J 5 bases, leaving 8 bases between the germline ends. The CDR3 nucleotides are TGTGCCAGCAGCGTCGGGGAAAACGAGCAGTACTTC. This codes for CASSVGENEQYF.

This clone was counted a single time. This chain joins TRBV5-1 and TRBJ1-1; no clear D gene. Germline-derived CDR1 and CDR2 are SGHRS and YFSETQ. The CDR3 length is 16 residues. V dropped 0 bases and J dropped 1 base, with 13 bases sitting between them. The CDR3: CASSLAMRVGNTEAFF. The CDR3 coding sequence is TGCGCCAGCAGCTTGGCCATGAGGGTTGGGAACACTGAAGCTTTCTTT.

The chain carries TRBV7-2 and TRBJ1-1; D unresolved. Deletions cut 5 bases from V and 4 bases from J, with 11 bases between. Germline CDR1 and CDR2: SGHTA and FQGNSA. CDR3 length: 13 residues. The CDR3 DNA reads as TGTGCCAGCAGCCAACAGTCGCCCACTGAAGCTTTCTTT. It is translated as CASSQQSPTEAFF.

This clone appeared once. CDR3: CASSPTYANEKLFF. As DNA, the CDR3 is TGCGCCAGCAGTCCTACGTACGCTAATGAAAAACTGTTTTTT. The chain has TRBV10-2 and TRBJ1-4; D gene unclear. The CDR3 runs to 14 residues. Trimming cost V 5 bases and J 3 bases, with 10 bases left between them. The germline CDR1 and CDR2 sequences are WSHSY and SAAADI.

This clone came up once. This sequence joins TRBV30 and TRBJ2-7, with 8 nucleotides matching TRBD2. With V trimmed by 3 bases and J by 2 bases, 3 bases remained unmatched. CDR1 is GTSNPN and CDR2 is SVGIG in the germline V gene (reference sequence). This CDR3 has 13 amino acids. CDR3 region: CAWRVAGPYEQYF. The CDR3 DNA follows: TGTGCCTGGAGGGTAGCGGGGCCCTACGAGCAGTACTTC.